This T cell receptor beta chain appears in the sequencing data of a study of T cell repertoires in cytomegalovirus infection. Study in general: Indications came from public TCR beta signatures; they pointed to CMV infection and to a matching HLA type.

CDR1 and CDR2 (germline): SGHTA, FQGNSA. The CDR3 covers 13 residues. V was trimmed by 3 bases and J by 11 bases, leaving 14 bases between them. Many counts were recorded for this clonotype. MiXCR, run by TCRdb on the reads, gives a single entry per CDR3 protein. The sample has around 190,000 distinct CDR3 sequences; 13% to 15% are singletons. This clonotype originated in a human donor in good health (CMV status not recorded). Some clones in this sample may be carry-over from other donors' samples. This chain joins TRBV7-2 and TRBJ1-5; the D is unclear. Material: PBMCs. The CDR3 here is CASSFGLYRSQHF. CDR3 nucleotide sequence: TGTGCCAGCAGCTTTGGGCTGTATCGGTCCCAGCATTTT.